One TCR beta chain is described in this entry. The method was immunoSEQ multiplex PCR; TCRdb's version includes in-frame clones alone and lacks a portion of them. This table holds roughly 1.5 million clones, roughly 98% found once. The source of the sample is a study of shared clonotypes between healthy human individuals. Sequencing was performed on naive CD4+ T cells sorted from blood. As for subset: CD45RA+ positively selected. The clonotype originates from a man aged 25-45 years in good health.

DNA for the CDR3: TGTGCCAGCAGGAAGATGACAGCGAACACTGAAGCTTTCTTT. Translating it yields CASRKMTANTEAFF. The chain carries TRBV5-4 and TRBJ1-1; D possibly corresponds to TRBD1 (5 bases). V shed 5 bases and J shed 1 base, with 12 bases lying between them. The CDR3 spans 14 residues. Per the germline V gene, CDR1 is SGHNT and CDR2 is YYREEE (reference sequence).